The 10 T cell receptor beta chains presented below share a single source sample, sequenced in a study of monozygotic twins with inflammatory bowel disease. TCRdb reworked the 5' RACE reads into one entry per CDR3 protein, no DNA. The specimen's table records some 89,000 distinct CDR3 sequences. Source material: blood. These receptors were obtained from a human donor with ulcerative colitis or Crohn's disease, or a healthy co-twin of an affected twin (not recorded which).

The chain joins TRBV5-1 to TRBJ1-4; the TCRdb call, TRBD1, lacks DNA for checking. From germline, CDR1 is SGHRS and CDR2 YFSETQ. This CDR3 contains 14 residues. CDR3 region: CASSYGHGDEKLFF.

The genes are TRBV3-1 and TRBJ2-2; no DNA is available, so the TRBD1 call from TCRdb remains unchecked. CDR1 is LGHDT and CDR2 is YNNKEL in the germline V gene (reference sequence). The CDR3 is 16 amino acids. CDR3 protein: CASRQEPHRVHGELFF.

This sequence joins TRBV27 and TRBJ1-1; TCRdb selects TRBD1, and the lack of DNA leaves this call unchecked. CDR3 size: 12 residues. The germline CDR1 and CDR2 sequences are MNHEY and SMNVEV (reference sequence). CDR3 residues: CASSFRTGVAFF.

The chain carries TRBV12-3 or TRBV12-4 and TRBJ2-7. This CDR3 is built from 15 residues. The CDR3 loop reads CASSFSSAFGVEQYF.

The rearrangement uses TRBV20-1 and TRBJ2-5; without DNA, the TCRdb call of TRBD2 cannot be checked. From germline, CDR1 is DFQATT and CDR2 SNEGSKA (reference sequence). This CDR3 contains 13 residues. This CDR3 reads CSARTSGGLAKYF.

V gene TRBV9 combines with J gene TRBJ2-2; TCRdb designates TRBD2, a call that cannot be tested without DNA. The CDR3 has 16 residues. The germline V gene has CDR1 SGDLS and CDR2 YYNGEE. The CDR3 spells CASSASPGLATGELFF.

The rearrangement uses TRBV6-6 and TRBJ2-7; TCRdb lists TRBD2, though no DNA is available to test this call. Germline values: CDR1 MNHNY, CDR2 SVGAGI (reference sequence). The CDR3 is made up of 14 amino acids. CDR3 region: CASSYSGGAFEQYF.

The CDR3 sequence: CASSWHRDRGLHYGYTF. The rearrangement joins TRBV5-1 to TRBJ1-2; TCRdb's D call of TRBD1 is untestable without DNA. Germline V lookup: CDR1 SGHRS, CDR2 YFSETQ. This CDR3 comprises 17 residues.

The chain couples TRBV20-1 to TRBJ1-2. The CDR3 is 14 amino acids. Looked up from germline, CDR1 is DFQATT and CDR2 is SNEGSKA (reference sequence). The CDR3 region is CSAQTGALNYGYTF.

This rearrangement joins TRBV19 to TRBJ2-5; the D call from TCRdb, TRBD1, cannot be confirmed without DNA. The CDR3 contains 16 residues. CDR1 is LNHDA, CDR2 SQIVND, per germline (reference sequence). CDR3 protein: CASSPLTGAYLETQYF.